The rows below give T cell receptor beta chains drawn from one sample of a study of T-cell reconstitution after alpha-beta-depleted transplantation in children. Each CDR3 protein gets one entry after TCRdb re-called the PCR reads with MiXCR. The sample records about 510,000 distinct CDR3 sequences, more than 9.5% being singletons. The sequenced sample was PBMCs, mostly from graft donor cells, obtained 180 days after TCRalphabeta/CD19-depleted stem cell transplant. These receptor sequences come from a female patient aged 2-15 years who had a stem cell transplant for aplastic anemia, so the T cells may come from the graft donor. The CDR3 runs from the conserved cysteine through the conserved F or W. The D gene is left open where the match is weak. The size entry is marked missing in some rows and otherwise reads once, few, many or a size class.

TRBV10-1,TRBJ2-1,-,-,TGCGCCAGCAGTGGCAACCTAGGGGGTGAGCAGTTCTTC,CASSGNLGGEQFF
TRBV12-3/TRBV12-4,TRBJ2-7,-,many,TGTGCCAGCAGCCCCTCCGGACGGGACGAGCAGTACTTC,CASSPSGRDEQYF
TRBV28,TRBJ2-4,TRBD1,-,TGTGCCAGCGGGACAGCCCTGACCGCCAAAAACAGTCAGTACTTC,CASGTALTAKNSQYF
TRBV6-2/TRBV6-3,TRBJ1-1,-,-,TGTGCCAGCAGTTATGGGACACGAAACACTGAAGCTTTCTTT,CASSYGTRNTEAFF
TRBV5-1,TRBJ1-2,-,-,TGCGCCAGCAGCTTGGAGGGGCACGGCTATGGCTACACCTTC,CASSLEGHGYGYTF
TRBV20-1,TRBJ2-3,TRBD1,-,TGCAGTGTTGCCGCCGGGACAGGTACTGATACGCAGTATTTT,CSVAAGTGTDTQYF
TRBV10-3,TRBJ2-1,TRBD2,many,TGTGCCATCAGTGAGCTAGCGGGAGGGCCCATGGAGCAGTTCTTC,CAISELAGGPMEQFF
TRBV25-1,TRBJ1-4,-,few,TGTGCCAGCAGTGCCCCCCGGGTTGCAACTAATGAAAAACTGTTTTTT,CASSAPRVATNEKLFF
TRBV7-6,TRBJ2-6,-,once,TGTGCCAGCAGCCGAAGAATCGGGCCTGGGGCCAACGTCCTGACTTTC,CASSRRIGPGANVLTF
TRBV29-1,TRBJ2-5,-,many,TGCAGCGTTGAAGCAGGGAGGGAGACCCAGTACTTC,CSVEAGRETQYF